The 5 T cell receptor beta chains given below trace back to one sample, sequenced in a study of blood T cell repertoires in COVID-19. Libraries were prepared by immunoSEQ multiplex PCR; TCRdb keeps only in-frame clonotypes and omits some of them. The sample records some 350,000 clones, about 87% being singletons. What was sequenced was PBMCs or T cells enriched from blood (not recorded which). Every receptor here comes from a woman aged 25-40 years who had recovered from COVID-19.

V usage is TRBV5-1 and J usage is TRBJ2-1; 12 bases map to TRBD2. This CDR3 has 15 residues. Germline loops: CDR1 SGHRS, CDR2 YFSETQ. Trimming removed 3 bases from V and 2 bases from J; junction bases left unmatched: 0. CDR3 protein: CASSWTSGAYNEQFF. The CDR3 nucleotides are TGCGCCAGCAGCTGGACTAGCGGGGCCTACAATGAGCAGTTCTTC.

The V gene is TRBV5-1, the J gene TRBJ1-3; tentatively, D is TRBD1 (6 bases). This CDR3 region has 15 residues. Deletions cut 4 bases from V and 0 bases from J, with 11 bases between. CDR1 and CDR2 from the germline V gene are SGHRS and YFSETQ. CDR3 coding DNA: TGCGCCAGCAGCCCAGGGGACAACTCTGGAAACACCATATATTTT. It codes for CASSPGDNSGNTIYF.

V is TRBV11-2 and J is TRBJ2-5, with 8 bases aligning to TRBD1. Trimming cost V 5 bases and J 5 bases; bases outside gene matches: 7. CDR1 and CDR2 (germline): SGHAT, FQNNGV. This CDR3 contains 14 residues. CDR3 sequence (DNA): TGTGCCAGCAGCATGGACAGGGCGGGGGAGACCCAGTACTTC. Protein: CASSMDRAGETQYF.

J is TRBJ1-1 and V is TRBV25-1; no reliable D call. The CDR3 extends over 15 amino acids. Germline values: CDR1 MGHDK, CDR2 SYGVNS. The V and J ends lost 3 bases and 1 base respectively, with 12 bases between them. The CDR3 loop reads CASSDAFTENTEAFF. Here the CDR3 DNA reads TGTGCCAGCAGTGATGCGTTTACAGAGAACACTGAAGCTTTCTTT.

The chain has TRBV28 and TRBJ1-2; tentative D call: TRBD1 (5 bases). Trimming took off 4 bases at V and 4 bases at J, with 16 bases between the two ends. This CDR3 contains 15 residues. Germline V gives CDR1 MDHEN, CDR2 SYDVKM. The CDR3 reads CASSSLGGTAYGYTF. The CDR3 DNA reads TGTGCCAGCAGTTCCTTGGGGGGGACGGCCTATGGCTACACCTTC.